These 15 T cell receptor beta chains came from one sample sequenced in a study of OX40 agonist ivuxolimab in advanced cancers. Clones were read by immunoSEQ multiplex PCR, and TCRdb kept only the in-frame ones, dropping some. Here the sample spans approximately 84,000 clones, about 85% being singletons. The input for sequencing was CD4+ or CD8+ T cells sorted from blood, taken in a trial of the OX40 agonist ivuxolimab. The receptor set was obtained from an adult with an advanced solid tumor such as melanoma, head and neck, liver or kidney cancer.

V usage is TRBV18 and J usage is TRBJ2-3; either TRBD1 or TRBD2 may supply D (5 bases each). CDR1 KGHSH and CDR2 LQKENI come from the germline V gene. The CDR3 totals 14 residues. Trimming took 6 bases from V and 4 from J, leaving 14 bases between them. CDR3 protein: CASSLGDGADTQYF. In nucleotides, the CDR3 is TGTGCCAGCTCCTTAGGGGACGGGGCAGATACGCAGTATTTT.

This chain uses TRBV6-1 with TRBJ2-4; 15 bases are a match to TRBD2. The CDR3 totals 14 residues. Germline V gene lookup returns CDR1 MNHNS and CDR2 SASEGT. V was clipped by 6 bases and J by 12 bases; unmatched bases: 6. CDR3 nucleotides: TGTGCCAGCAGACCCGGGACTAGCGGGGGGTCTCAGTACTTC. Translated, it gives CASRPGTSGGSQYF.

The CDR3 bases are TGTGCCAGCAGTTTTGAGTGGCGTGGATACAATGAGCAGTTCTTC. Protein product: CASSFEWRGYNEQFF. The rearrangement uses TRBV28 and TRBJ2-1; D uncertain. Germline V gives CDR1 MDHEN, CDR2 SYDVKM. Trimming shortened V by 3 bases and J by 4 bases, and 13 bases separated the two germline ends. This CDR3 is 15 amino acids long.

V usage is TRBV9 and J usage is TRBJ2-1; unclear D gene. Trimming pared 0 bases from V and 10 bases from J, leaving 8 bases between. Germline V CDR1 and CDR2: SGDLS, YYNGEE. The CDR3 is 12 amino acids. The CDR3 DNA reads TGTGCCAGCAGCGTAGGGTCATTAGAGCAGTTCTTC. Translation: CASSVGSLEQFF.

This chain connects TRBV19 to TRBJ1-1; 8 bases match TRBD1. J was trimmed by 1 base and V by 4 bases; bases with no gene match: 11. In germline, CDR1 is LNHDA, CDR2 SQIVND (reference sequence). The CDR3 spans 17 residues. The CDR3 DNA reads TGTGCCAGTAGTACGAACCCGTGGACAGGGCCGAACACTGAAGCTTTCTTT. Amino acids: CASSTNPWTGPNTEAFF.

The V and J genes are TRBV10-3 and TRBJ1-5; D unresolved. Germline CDR1 ENHRY, CDR2 SYGVKD. Trimming removed 4 bases at V and 9 bases at J, with 10 bases between. CDR3 length: 12 residues. The CDR3 here is CAISGDRRPQHF. Written as DNA, the CDR3 is TGTGCCATCAGTGGGGATAGGCGGCCCCAGCATTTT.

This sequence joins TRBV7-9 and TRBJ2-3, with TRBD2 matching over 8 bases. V lost 9 bases, J lost 2 bases, and 4 bases stayed unmatched. From germline, CDR1 is SEHNR and CDR2 FQNEAQ (reference sequence). This CDR3 is 13 amino acids long. The CDR3 loop reads CASNSGTTDTQYF. CDR3 nucleotide sequence: TGTGCCAGTAATAGCGGGACCACAGATACGCAGTATTTT.

This clone came up once. J is TRBJ1-2 and V is TRBV5-4; D is unresolved. The CDR3 contains 14 residues. Trimming took off 1 base at V and 4 bases at J, with 11 bases between the two ends. Per the germline V gene, CDR1 is SGHNT and CDR2 is YYREEE (reference sequence). In DNA, the CDR3 is TGTGCCAGCAGCTTGAATGCAGGACTCTATGGCTACACCTTC. Encoded protein: CASSLNAGLYGYTF.

The V call is TRBV5-4, the J call TRBJ1-1; no firm D call. V lost 0 bases and J 6 bases, leaving 9 bases between the germline ends. CDR1 and CDR2 (germline): SGHNT, YYREEE (reference sequence). The CDR3 runs 13 residues. CDR3 protein: CASSLVSRPEAFF. The CDR3 coding sequence is TGTGCCAGCAGCTTGGTTAGCAGGCCTGAAGCTTTCTTT.

This chain joins TRBV18 and TRBJ2-2; D is possibly TRBD1 (6 bases). V was trimmed by 4 bases and J by 0 bases, leaving 6 bases between them. The CDR3 loop spans 14 amino acids. CDR1 KGHSH and CDR2 LQKENI come from the germline V gene. For the CDR3, the DNA is TGTGCCAGCTCACGACAGGCGAACACCGGGGAGCTGTTTTTT. Its translation: CASSRQANTGELFF.

The chain has TRBV19 and TRBJ1-2, with D maybe TRBD1 (5 bases). This CDR3 region has 13 residues. Germline V gene lookup returns CDR1 LNHDA and CDR2 SQIVND (reference sequence). Trimming stripped 3 bases from V and 6 bases from J, with 11 bases between. CDR3 bases: TGTGCCAGTAGTATTTCGGGGGAAAATGGCTACACCTTC. Translating gives CASSISGENGYTF.

Here the CDR3 reads CASSEGARPEAFF. The DNA for the CDR3 is TGTGCCAGCAGTGAGGGCGCGCGGCCTGAAGCTTTCTTT. The V call is TRBV6-1, the J call TRBJ1-1, with D uncertain. Trimming cost V 3 bases and J 6 bases, with 11 bases left between them. Germline V gives CDR1 MNHNS, CDR2 SASEGT. This CDR3 spans 13 amino acids.

The chain is built from TRBV11-1 and TRBJ2-3, with 11 nucleotides matching TRBD2. The trim removed 4 bases at V and 5 bases at J, leaving 5 bases unmatched. This CDR3 comprises 15 residues. CDR1 is SGHAT and CDR2 is FQDESV in the germline V gene (reference sequence). The CDR3 here is CASSSGLAAGDTQYF. CDR3 bases: TGTGCCAGCAGCTCGGGACTAGCGGCGGGAGATACGCAGTATTTT.

The chain uses TRBV29-1 and TRBJ1-2, with 7 positions matching TRBD1. The CDR3 sequence is 12 residues long. Germline trimming cut 6 bases from V and 4 bases from J; bases unmatched to any gene: 5. Germline V gives CDR1 SQVTM, CDR2 ANQGSEA. Here the CDR3 DNA reads TGCAGCGTAGCCGGGACAGTCTATGGCTACACCTTC. The encoded protein is CSVAGTVYGYTF. The variable domain in full, with the rest retrieved from reference TRBV29-1 and TRBJ1-2, is SAVISQKPSRDICQRGTSLTIQCQVDSQVTMMFWYRQQPGQSLTLIATANQGSEATYESGFVIDKFPISRPNLTFSTLTVSNMSPEDSSIYLCSVAGTVYGYTFGSGTRLTVV.

The gene calls are TRBV5-1 and TRBJ1-1; 10 nucleotides line up with TRBD1. The trim removed 2 bases at V and 0 bases at J, leaving 7 bases unmatched. CDR3 length: 17 residues. In germline, CDR1 is SGHRS, CDR2 YFSETQ. DNA for the CDR3: TGCGCCAGCAGCTTCAGGGACAGGGGTATTATGAACACTGAAGCTTTCTTT. Amino acid sequence: CASSFRDRGIMNTEAFF.